This T cell receptor (beta chain) derives from a study of T cell repertoires in cytomegalovirus infection. Study-wide context: Well-studied HLA-B-restricted epitopes and recently identified HLA-C-restricted epitopes of CMV were both used in the study. Signatures in public TCR beta sequences pointed to both CMV infection and matching HLA type.

A note on this clonotype: Its target is unknown.

The V segment lost 6 bases and the J segment 2 bases; nucleotides outside the gene matches: 4. CDR1 LNHDA and CDR2 SQIVND come from the germline V gene (reference sequence). The CDR3 consists of 14 residues. TCRdb ran MiXCR on the reads and lists one entry per CDR3 protein. The table lists roughly 920,000 distinct CDR3 sequences, around 32% of them singletons. Regarding the study as a whole: CMV-specific TCR beta clonotypes restricted by HLA-C were the ones dominating the ex vivo response.

This receptor was taken from a human donor in good health (CMV status not recorded). Some clones in this sample may be carry-over from other donors' samples. This rearrangement joins TRBV19 to TRBJ2-7; 10 bases line up with TRBD1. The source material was cultured CD8+ T cells from PBMCs, sampled from culture after CMV antigen stimulation. In nucleotides, the CDR3 is TGTGCCAGTAGGCCCGGGACAGGGGCCTACGAGCAGTACTTC. Amino acid sequence: CASRPGTGAYEQYF. Supplemented by reference TRBV19 and TRBJ2-7, the full variable domain reads DGGITQSPKYLFRKEGQNVTLSCEQNLNHDAMYWYRQDPGQGLRLIYYSQIVNDFQKGDIAEGYSVSREKKESFPLTVTSAQKNPTAFYLCASRPGTGAYEQYFGPGTRLTVT.